A single sample is the source of the 19 T cell receptor beta chains below, sequenced in a study of blood T cell repertoires in COVID-19. Sequencing used immunoSEQ multiplex PCR; TCRdb keeps in-frame clones, though not all of them. The sample comprises 140,000 or so clones, approximately 89% of which are singletons, and around 1.5% rests with the top ten. Material for sequencing was peripheral blood. Receptor source: a human donor in a cohort sampled during active COVID-19.

The J gene is TRBJ1-2, the V gene TRBV5-6; a weak D match, TRBD1 (6 bases). V was pared by 4 bases and J by 1 base, with 8 bases between. Germline V gives CDR1 SGHDT, CDR2 YYEEEE. CDR3 length equals 13 residues. CDR3 amino acids: CASSVGHNYGYTF. CDR3 sequence (DNA): TGTGCCAGCAGCGTGGGACATAACTATGGCTACACCTTC.

The V gene is TRBV6-5, the J gene TRBJ2-7; 7 bases fit TRBD1. V gave up 4 bases and J gave up 2 bases; unmatched junction bases: 8. Germline V gene sequence: CDR1 MNHEY, CDR2 SVGAGI. The CDR3 spans 15 residues. This CDR3 reads CASSFVGDSTYEQYF. The CDR3 DNA reads as TGTGCCAGCAGTTTCGTCGGGGACAGTACCTACGAGCAGTACTTC.

This chain connects TRBV9 to TRBJ2-3; 12 positions agree with TRBD2. Germline CDR1 SGDLS, CDR2 YYNGEE. CDR3 size: 17 residues. V lost 2 bases to trimming and J lost 2 bases; unmatched junction nucleotides: 6. For the CDR3, the DNA is TGTGCCAGCAGCGTGGCTAGCGGGGGGGAATCCACAGATACGCAGTATTTT. This encodes CASSVASGGESTDTQYF.

J is TRBJ2-1 and V is TRBV5-1; TRBD2 agrees at 9 bases. J was trimmed by 4 bases and V by 4 bases; bases with no gene match: 3. CDR1 SGHRS and CDR2 YFSETQ come from the germline V gene. The CDR3 extends over 14 amino acids. The CDR3 sequence is CASSPAGGYNEQFF. The CDR3 DNA reads as TGCGCCAGCAGCCCAGCGGGGGGATACAATGAGCAGTTCTTC.

This clone has only a few counts. The rearrangement uses TRBV29-1 and TRBJ2-7; D unclear. Per germline, CDR1 SQVTM and CDR2 ANQGSEA. The CDR3 is 11 residues long. V lost 5 bases to trimming and J lost 4 bases, with 9 bases between them. In nucleotides, the CDR3 is TGCAGCGTTCGCGAATCTTACGAGCAGTACTTC. This translates into CSVRESYEQYF.

This chain joins TRBV6-5 and TRBJ2-1, with 7 nucleotides matching TRBD2. The CDR3 is 16 residues long. After removal of 2 bases from V and 12 bases from J, the junction contained 16 bases not matched to a gene. The germline gives CDR1 MNHEY, CDR2 SVGAGI. In DNA, the CDR3 is TGTGCCAGCAGTTACCTCGCGGGGGACGCTTTTTCGGGGCAGTTCTTC. Translated: CASSYLAGDAFSGQFF.

This clone was recorded only once. V usage is TRBV3-1 (or the pseudogene TRBV3-2) and J usage is TRBJ2-5; D is unclear. Between the trimmed V and J ends, which lost 0 bases and 3 bases, there was a span of 8 bases. CDR3 length: 14 residues. Germline V lookup: CDR1 LGHDT, CDR2 YNNKEL (reference sequence). CDR3: CASSQEAYKETQYF. CDR3 sequence (DNA): TGTGCCAGCAGCCAAGAAGCGTATAAAGAGACCCAGTACTTC.

The V gene is TRBV5-4, the J gene TRBJ1-2, with 8 bases matching TRBD1. Germline values: CDR1 SGHNT, CDR2 YYREEE (reference sequence). With 4 bases clipped from V and 7 bases from J, the junction kept 9 bases outside the gene matches. The CDR3 totals 14 residues. CDR3 amino acids: CASSLRTGQVGYTF. CDR3 DNA sequence: TGTGCCAGCAGCCTTAGGACAGGGCAAGTTGGCTACACCTTC.

The chain combines TRBV5-8 with TRBJ2-7; 7 bases match TRBD2. The length of the CDR3 is 16 residues. The ends lost 4 bases at V and 0 bases at J; junction bases unmatched: 10. Germline loops: CDR1 SGHTS, CDR2 YDEGEE. The CDR3, as DNA: TGTGCCAGCAGCCTTCCGCCCGGCGGGAGCTCCTACGAGCAGTACTTC. It yields the protein CASSLPPGGSSYEQYF.

This chain connects TRBV6-5 to TRBJ1-2, with D perhaps TRBD1 (5 bases). Trimming took 7 bases from V and 2 from J, leaving 17 bases between them. The CDR3 is 15 residues long. Germline values: CDR1 MNHEY, CDR2 SVGAGI. The CDR3 reads CASTLRGFGNYGYTF. DNA for the CDR3: TGTGCCAGCACCCTTAGGGGTTTCGGGAACTATGGCTACACCTTC.

This clone was observed once. This chain links TRBV18 with TRBJ1-3; possibly TRBD1 for D (6 bases). V was shortened by 2 bases and J by 4 bases, with 9 bases between the two germline ends. CDR3 length equals 14 residues. CDR1 and CDR2 (germline): KGHSH, LQKENI. CDR3 DNA sequence: TGTGCCAGCTCACCATCGCAGGGGGGAAACACCATATATTTT. It is translated as CASSPSQGGNTIYF.

The genes are TRBV19 and TRBJ1-2; maybe TRBD1 (5 bases). The germline CDR1 and CDR2 sequences are LNHDA and SQIVND (reference sequence). The CDR3 is 15 residues long. Trimming removed 6 bases at V and 6 bases at J, with 20 bases between. The CDR3 nucleotides are TGTGCCAGTAGCGACTATTCGGGAGGGGAGCATGGCTACACCTTC. It codes for CASSDYSGGEHGYTF.

V usage is TRBV4-2 and J usage is TRBJ2-5; D is possibly TRBD2 (6 bases). Trimming shortened V by 4 bases and J by 5 bases, and 17 bases separated the two germline ends. The V gene's germline CDR1 is LGHNA and CDR2 YNFKEQ. The CDR3 spans 15 residues. The CDR3 is CASSPAGTGRETQYF. Here the CDR3 DNA reads TGTGCCAGCAGCCCGGCCGGGACTGGAAGGGAGACCCAGTACTTC.

Note on this clone: This specimen includes other DNA sequences encoding the same CDR3. The CDR3 protein is CASSATGNSPLHF. CDR3 sequence (DNA): TGTGCCAGCAGCGCCACAGGGAATTCACCCCTCCACTTT. The chain recombines TRBV9 with TRBJ1-6; D may be TRBD1 (6 bases). The germline gives CDR1 SGDLS, CDR2 YYNGEE. This CDR3 spans 13 amino acids. Trimming left V 3 bases short and J 7 bases short, with 8 bases between.

With regard to this clone: The same CDR3 arises from other DNA sequences in this sample as well. J is TRBJ1-1 and V is TRBV19, with a possible D match to TRBD1 (5 bases). V was clipped by 6 bases and J by 1 base, with 15 bases between them. CDR3 length equals 15 residues. CDR1 and CDR2 (germline): LNHDA, SQIVND (reference sequence). The CDR3 reads CASSTTQGRNTEAFF. CDR3 sequence (DNA): TGTGCCAGTAGCACGACTCAGGGTAGGAACACTGAAGCTTTCTTT.

This chain links TRBV30 with TRBJ1-1; D unclear. CDR1 is GTSNPN and CDR2 is SVGIG in the germline V gene (reference sequence). Deletions cut 0 bases from V and 3 bases from J, with 8 bases between. The CDR3 extends over 13 amino acids. The CDR3 loop is CAWSVRSHTEAFF. The CDR3 nucleotides are TGTGCCTGGAGTGTTCGTTCCCACACTGAAGCTTTCTTT.

This sequence joins TRBV7-8 and TRBJ2-1; D is unclear. The germline V and J ends were trimmed by 1 base and 8 bases, with 6 bases remaining between them. Germline V gene lookup returns CDR1 SGHVS and CDR2 FQNEAQ. The length of the CDR3 is 12 residues. CDR3: CASSLVTYEQFF. CDR3 DNA sequence: TGTGCCAGCAGCTTAGTGACTTATGAGCAGTTCTTC.

The rearrangement joins TRBV5-4 to TRBJ2-5; 7 nucleotides align to TRBD2. The CDR3 totals 16 residues. The germline gives CDR1 SGHNT, CDR2 YYREEE (reference sequence). V gave up 5 bases and J gave up 2 bases; unmatched junction bases: 12. The CDR3 DNA reads as TGTGCCAGCAGATCTGCAGGTGGGCGGGGGCAAGAGACCCAGTACTTC. This translates into CASRSAGGRGQETQYF.

The chain recombines TRBV9 with TRBJ2-7; D possibly corresponds to TRBD2 (5 bases). V shed 2 bases and J shed 0 bases, with 6 bases lying between them. This CDR3 spans 13 amino acids. In germline, CDR1 is SGDLS, CDR2 YYNGEE. The CDR3 coding sequence is TGTGCCAGCAGCGTGGGAGACTCCTACGAGCAGTACTTC. It encodes CASSVGDSYEQYF.